This TCR beta chain is drawn from a study of blood T cells in healthy people across ages. For the second PCR, which ran for roughly 7 to 11 cycles, a sample-barcoded 5' primer and a J-beta primer mix were used. TCRdb reprocessed the 5' RACE reads via MiXCR and lists one record per CDR3 protein. Altogether 1.5 million to 2 million distinct CDR3 sequences are present, around 50% being singletons, with the ten largest covering approximately 2%. Trimming stripped 1 base from V and 4 bases from J, with 15 bases between. The germline CDR1 and CDR2 sequences are SEHNR and FQNEAQ (reference sequence). This CDR3 spans 16 amino acids. This clonotype has just a few counts.

Source material: blood. The chain has TRBV7-9 and TRBJ2-3, with D possibly being TRBD1 (6 bases). This TCR derives from a middle-aged woman in good health. CDR3 bases: TGTGCCAGCAGCTTAGTGACAGGAAGGCTGGCAGATACGCAGTATTTT. Encoded protein: CASSLVTGRLADTQYF.